This T cell receptor beta chain was retrieved from a study of blood T cells in healthy people across ages. Findings and caveats of the study: Possibly confounding the expanded clonotype changes was the fact that donor CMV status was unknown.

Alongside a J-beta primer mix, a sample-barcoded 5' primer served in a second PCR lasting about 6 to 11 cycles. TCRdb re-analysed the 5' RACE reads in MiXCR, keeping a single row per CDR3 protein. The profile shows about 940,000 distinct CDR3 sequences, about 48% of them singletons. The table lists this clonotype with many counts. Its target is unknown. The germline V gene has CDR1 SGHDN and CDR2 FVKESK. This CDR3 comprises 18 residues. The V gene lost 1 base and the J gene lost 2 bases, with 20 bases spanning the gap. Sequences were obtained from blood. The chain carries TRBV14 and TRBJ1-2; no firm D call. The sequence was obtained from a man between 25 and 39 years old in good health. CDR3 protein: CASSQGRQATIINYGYTF. CDR3 bases: TGTGCCAGCAGCCAAGGCCGGCAAGCCACAATAATCAACTATGGCTACACCTTC.